Detailed here is one T cell receptor (beta chain). TCRdb's table, derived via immunoSEQ multiplex PCR, lists solely in-frame clones and lacks some. Found here are around 180,000 clones, about nine tenths of them singletons; the top ten hold roughly 2.2%. From germline, CDR1 is SGHTA and CDR2 FQGNSA. Trimming shortened V by 3 bases and J by 0 bases, and 16 bases separated the two germline ends. The CDR3 runs 17 residues. The sample originates from a study of blood T cell repertoires in COVID-19. V is TRBV7-2 and J is TRBJ2-3; perhaps TRBD2 as D (6 bases). Input material: peripheral blood. The sequence derives from a man in his 70s with active or convalescent COVID-19. CDR3: CASSFLTLGLSTDTQYF. For the CDR3, the DNA is TGTGCCAGCAGCTTCCTCACCCTGGGACTTAGCACAGATACGCAGTATTTT.